The next 20 T cell receptor beta chains were all read from a single sample in a study of blood T cell repertoires in COVID-19. TCRdb's table, derived via immunoSEQ multiplex PCR, lists solely in-frame clones and lacks some. The repertoire includes over 35,000 clones, approximately 90% of them detected once, and around 2.4% sits in the top ten. The specimen was peripheral blood. These receptors came from a human donor in a cohort sampled during active COVID-19.

In DNA, the CDR3 is TGTGCCAGCTCACTAGGAGACAGGGGCACCTACGAGCAGTACTTC. Its protein is CASSLGDRGTYEQYF. This chain links TRBV18 with TRBJ2-7, with 8 positions matching TRBD1. This CDR3 contains 15 residues. Germline V gene lookup returns CDR1 KGHSH and CDR2 LQKENI. V trimming: 4 bases; J trimming: 2 bases; junction bases outside the gene matches: 7.

This rearrangement joins TRBV10-1 to TRBJ2-1; 9 bases match TRBD2. The germline CDR1 and CDR2 sequences are WNHNN and SYGVQD (reference sequence). The CDR3 has 15 amino acids. The V gene end was trimmed by 3 bases and the J gene end by 4 bases; junction bases not matched to a gene: 4. CDR3 in DNA: TGCGCCAGCAGTGAACGGAGCGGGGGGTACAATGAGCAGTTCTTC. Its protein is CASSERSGGYNEQFF.

V gene TRBV10-3 combines with J gene TRBJ1-1, with D unclear. Trimming removed 0 bases from V and 2 bases from J, with 7 bases in between. The CDR3 is 14 amino acids. CDR1 and CDR2 (germline): ENHRY, SYGVKD. The CDR3 loop is CAISESSKNTEAFF. CDR3 nucleotides: TGTGCCATCAGTGAGTCGAGTAAAAACACTGAAGCTTTCTTT.

The genes are TRBV15 and TRBJ1-4; the match to TRBD1 covers 8 bases. The germline CDR1 and CDR2 sequences are LNHNV and YYDKDF (reference sequence). Germline trimming cut 7 bases from V and 3 bases from J; bases unmatched to any gene: 4. The CDR3 totals 14 residues. The CDR3 region has the DNA TGTGCCACCACACTACAGGGGGCTAATGAAAAACTGTTTTTT. Protein: CATTLQGANEKLFF.

The chain links TRBV5-6 to TRBJ1-6; 8 nucleotides align to TRBD1. This CDR3 has 14 residues. V shed 0 bases and J 7 bases; nucleotides not matched to a gene: 0. From germline, CDR1 is SGHDT and CDR2 YYEEEE. The CDR3 reads CASSLDRGNSPLHF. As DNA, the CDR3 is TGTGCCAGCAGCTTGGACAGGGGGAATTCACCCCTCCACTTT.

V and J are TRBV10-1 and TRBJ2-1; 7 positions agree with TRBD1. Unmatched junction bases numbered 7, after V lost 0 bases and J lost 5 bases. CDR1 is WNHNN and CDR2 is SYGVQD in the germline V gene (reference sequence). CDR3 length equals 16 residues. CDR3: CASSESRGLFNNEQFF. DNA for the CDR3: TGCGCCAGCAGTGAGTCGAGGGGGCTGTTCAACAATGAGCAGTTCTTC.

This rearrangement joins TRBV7-8 to TRBJ1-2; a possible D gene is TRBD1 (6 bases). Trimming stripped 3 bases from V and 8 bases from J, with 13 bases between. Germline V lookup: CDR1 SGHVS, CDR2 FQNEAQ. The CDR3 has 13 amino acids. The CDR3 loop reads CASSLTGGRGYTF. The CDR3 coding sequence is TGTGCCAGCAGCTTGACAGGAGGTCGGGGCTACACCTTC.

This chain's CDR3 is CASGREGSYTQYF. CDR3 sequence (DNA): TGTGCCAGCGGGCGGGAGGGATCATATACGCAGTATTTT. The rearrangement uses TRBV6-6 and TRBJ2-3, with 9 bases that match TRBD2. The germline V gene encodes CDR1 MNHNY and CDR2 SVGAGI (reference sequence). J lost 7 bases, V lost 8 bases, and 7 bases had no gene match. The CDR3 is made up of 13 amino acids.

Only one count was recorded for this clone. The CDR3 loop reads CASSNTGNTEAFF. The CDR3 nucleotides read TGTGCCAGCAGTAATACAGGGAACACTGAAGCTTTCTTT. The V and J genes are TRBV12-3 or TRBV12-4 and TRBJ1-1, with D tentatively TRBD1 (5 bases). The CDR3 has 13 amino acids. Trimming shortened V by 5 bases and J by 1 base, and 8 bases separated the two germline ends.

The V and J genes are TRBV5-1 and TRBJ2-3, with TRBD1 matching over 10 bases. J was trimmed by 4 bases and V by 2 bases; bases with no gene match: 7. This CDR3 contains 16 residues. Germline V lookup: CDR1 SGHRS, CDR2 YFSETQ. The chain's CDR3 is CASSFGQGGMADTQYF. CDR3 in DNA: TGCGCCAGCAGCTTCGGACAGGGGGGGATGGCAGATACGCAGTATTTT. The entire variable domain, with the rest obtained from reference TRBV5-1 and TRBJ2-3, is as follows: KAGVTQTPRYLIKTRGQQVTLSCSPISGHRSVSWYQQTPGQGLQFLFEYFSETQRNKGNFPGRFSGRQFSNSRSEMNVSTLELGDSALYLCASSFGQGGMADTQYFGPGTRLTVL.

The chain employs TRBV11-3 and TRBJ1-2, with 10 bases that match TRBD1. J lost 4 bases, V lost 4 bases, and 9 bases had no gene match. The CDR3 is 16 residues long. Germline assignment: CDR1 SGHNT and CDR2 YENEEA. CDR3 amino acids: CASSSPLGQGIYGYTF. The CDR3 DNA reads TGTGCCAGCAGCTCCCCCTTGGGACAGGGGATCTATGGCTACACCTTC.

This rearrangement joins TRBV6-2 or TRBV6-3 to TRBJ2-4, with 11 bases identical to TRBD2. Germline V gene sequence: CDR1 MNHEY, CDR2 SVGEGT. V was clipped by 4 bases and J by 0 bases; unmatched bases: 17. The CDR3 totals 21 residues. In DNA form, the CDR3 reads TGTGCCAGCAGTTCCCGCACTAGCGGGGGCCTTCGCCCGGGAGCCAAAAACATTCAGTACTTC. Translated, it gives CASSSRTSGGLRPGAKNIQYF.

The J gene is TRBJ1-5, the V gene TRBV19, with D tentatively TRBD1 (5 bases). Germline CDR1 and CDR2: LNHDA and SQIVND (reference sequence). V lost 4 bases, J lost 1 base, and 11 bases lay in between. The CDR3 runs to 15 residues. The CDR3 DNA is TGTGCCAGTAGTACTGACAGAAACAGCAATCAGCCCCAGCATTTT. This codes for CASSTDRNSNQPQHF.

The gene calls are TRBV3-1 (or the pseudogene TRBV3-2) and TRBJ2-4; no definite D call. The germline V gene has CDR1 LGHDT and CDR2 YNNKEL (reference sequence). Trimming shortened V by 1 base and J by 0 bases, and 10 bases separated the two germline ends. The CDR3 is made up of 16 amino acids. DNA of the CDR3: TGTGCCAGCAGCCAAGGGTCGGTACTAGCCAAAAACATTCAGTACTTC. Translating gives CASSQGSVLAKNIQYF.

This chain joins TRBV4-1 and TRBJ1-4, with TRBD1 as a possible D gene (5 bases). The germline CDR1 and CDR2 sequences are MGHRA and YSYEKL. CDR3 length equals 15 residues. V lost 1 base to trimming and J lost 4 bases, with 10 bases between them. The CDR3 here is CASSQATDNNEKLFF. CDR3 DNA: TGCGCCAGCAGCCAAGCGACAGACAATAATGAAAAACTGTTTTTT.

This clone was counted only a few times. The V gene is TRBV30, the J gene TRBJ2-3; D not resolved. The V gene lost 3 bases and the J gene lost 7 bases, with 8 bases spanning the gap. CDR3 length: 11 residues. Germline V gene sequence: CDR1 GTSNPN, CDR2 SVGIG (reference sequence). The CDR3 spells CAWRQSYTQYF. The CDR3 DNA reads TGTGCCTGGAGACAGTCATATACGCAGTATTTT.

This chain links TRBV27 with TRBJ2-3; TRBD2 matches at 8 bases. CDR1 MNHEY and CDR2 SMNVEV come from the germline V gene (reference sequence). After removal of 1 base from V and 13 bases from J, the junction contained 7 bases not matched to a gene. The CDR3 loop spans 13 amino acids. The CDR3 sequence: CASSLLAGKDEYF. DNA for the CDR3: TGTGCCAGCAGTTTATTAGCGGGAAAGGATGAGTATTTT.

The chain has TRBV18 and TRBJ2-7; D remains ambiguous. V lost 2 bases to trimming and J lost 1 base, with 9 bases between them. The CDR3 is 14 residues long. Germline assignment: CDR1 KGHSH and CDR2 LQKENI. The chain's CDR3 is CASSPELKSYEQYF. Written as DNA, the CDR3 is TGTGCCAGCTCACCAGAGCTTAAGTCCTACGAGCAGTACTTC.

The V gene is TRBV29-1, the J gene TRBJ2-2; unclear D gene. Trimming removed 7 bases at V and 4 bases at J, with 10 bases between. This CDR3 is built from 12 residues. CDR1 is SQVTM, CDR2 ANQGSEA, per germline. The CDR3 here is CSAPFSTGELFF. As DNA, the CDR3 is TGCAGCGCCCCTTTCTCCACCGGGGAGCTGTTTTTT.

The chain is built from TRBV3-1 (or the pseudogene TRBV3-2) and TRBJ1-4; TRBD1 is a possible D gene (5 bases). V was pared by 0 bases and J by 4 bases, with 9 bases between. This CDR3 is built from 15 residues. The germline CDR1 and CDR2 sequences are LGHDT and YNNKEL (reference sequence). CDR3 in DNA: TGTGCCAGCAGCCAAGATCAGGGTCTTAATGAAAAACTGTTTTTT. Translation: CASSQDQGLNEKLFF.